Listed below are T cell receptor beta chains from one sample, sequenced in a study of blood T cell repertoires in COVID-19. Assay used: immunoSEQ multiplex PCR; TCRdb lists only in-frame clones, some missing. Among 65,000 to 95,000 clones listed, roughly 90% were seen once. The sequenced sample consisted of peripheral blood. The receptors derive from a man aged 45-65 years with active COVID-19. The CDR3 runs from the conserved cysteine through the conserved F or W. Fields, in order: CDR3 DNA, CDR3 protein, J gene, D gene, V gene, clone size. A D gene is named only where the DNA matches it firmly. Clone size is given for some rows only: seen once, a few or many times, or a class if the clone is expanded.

TGCAGTGCTAGTGAGGACAGGGCTAACTATGGCTACACCTTC,CSASEDRANYGYTF,TRBJ1-2,TRBD1,TRBV20-1,.
TGTGCCAGCAGTTTCTGGACTAGCGGGGGTAATGAGCAGTTCTTC,CASSFWTSGGNEQFF,TRBJ2-1,TRBD2,TRBV28,.
TGTGCCAGCAGCTCGGGACTAGCGGGAGTATTGATCGAGGAGACCCAGTACTTC,CASSSGLAGVLIEETQYF,TRBJ2-5,TRBD2,TRBV5-6,.
TGTGCCAGCTCACAGGGACAGGCTTCTGGAAACACCATATATTTT,CASSQGQASGNTIYF,TRBJ1-3,TRBD1,TRBV18,.
TGTGCCATCTCGAAGAGAATAGTAAACGGGAGGGTGGACAATGAGCAGTTCTTC,CAISKRIVNGRVDNEQFF,TRBJ2-1,TRBD2,TRBV10-3,.
TGTGCCAGCAGCCAACCCGGGACAAGCAACACCGGGGAGCTGTTTTTT,CASSQPGTSNTGELFF,TRBJ2-2,.,TRBV4-2,.
TGTGCCAGCAGCTTAGGACTAGCGGATTTCAATGAGCAGTTCTTC,CASSLGLADFNEQFF,TRBJ2-1,TRBD2,TRBV5-4,.
TGTGCCAGCAGCCAAGAAGGGGATGGCAGGCTAACCGGGGAGCTGTTTTTT,CASSQEGDGRLTGELFF,TRBJ2-2,.,TRBV4-2,once
TGTGCCAGCAGCCTTAGCGGGGAAACGCAGTATTTT,CASSLSGETQYF,TRBJ2-3,TRBD2,TRBV13,.
TGTGCCAGCAGAAAGGGACAGGCTAACTATGGCTACACCTTC,CASRKGQANYGYTF,TRBJ1-2,TRBD1,TRBV28,.
TGTGCCACCAGTGACCCCGGGACAGACTATGGCTACACCTTC,CATSDPGTDYGYTF,TRBJ1-2,TRBD1,TRBV24-1,.
TGTGCCAGCAGTTCCTACCCGGACAGTAATTCACCCCTCCACTTT,CASSSYPDSNSPLHF,TRBJ1-6,.,TRBV27,.
TGTGCCACCAGCAGAGGAAGGACTAGCGTCATTCTGGACGAGCAGTACTTC,CATSRGRTSVILDEQYF,TRBJ2-7,TRBD2,TRBV15,.
TGTGCCAGCAGTTTTGGGAGCTCCTACGAGCAGTACTTC,CASSFGSSYEQYF,TRBJ2-7,.,TRBV28,.
TGCGCCAGTAAGGACAGGGTCTTCGGGGAGCTGTTTTTT,CASKDRVFGELFF,TRBJ2-2,TRBD1,TRBV10-2,.
TGTGCCAGCAGCCAGGGACAGGGAAGAGCGGGCCCCTCGACAGATACGCAGTATTTT,CASSQGQGRAGPSTDTQYF,TRBJ2-3,TRBD1,TRBV5-8,.
TGTGCCAGCAGTTACTCGAACAGGCTAGCGGGGGAGCAGTACTTC,CASSYSNRLAGEQYF,TRBJ2-7,TRBD2,TRBV6-5,.
TGTGCCAGCAGCTTTAGGGAGGACAGGGCGTCCACAGATACGCAGTATTTT,CASSFREDRASTDTQYF,TRBJ2-3,TRBD1,TRBV5-4,once
TGTGCCAGCACCCCCGTTGGGGGGATTGCTAGCTACACCTTC,CASTPVGGIASYTF,TRBJ1-2,.,TRBV28,.
TGTGCCAGCAGCTTGATCCGGGACACAGCCTACGAGCAGTACTTC,CASSLIRDTAYEQYF,TRBJ2-7,.,TRBV11-2,.
TGTGCCAGCAGTGAAGGTGGGGGAGGGAAATCACCCCTCCACTTT,CASSEGGGGKSPLHF,TRBJ1-6,.,TRBV6-1,.
TGTGCCAGCAGCTCAACCTTGAGGGGGCCCGATACGCAGTATTTT,CASSSTLRGPDTQYF,TRBJ2-3,TRBD1,TRBV9,.
TGTGCCATCAGTGCCGGACAGGAGAGCAATCAGCCCCAGCATTTT,CAISAGQESNQPQHF,TRBJ1-5,TRBD1,TRBV10-3,.
TGTGCCAGCAGTCTACCTGGAGGGGCTAATGAAAAACTGTTTTTT,CASSLPGGANEKLFF,TRBJ1-4,.,TRBV5-6,.
TGTGCCAGCAGCTTTTGGTTAGGCCTAGCGAGCTCCTACAATGAGCAGTTCTTC,CASSFWLGLASSYNEQFF,TRBJ2-1,.,TRBV5-6,few
TGTGCCAGTAGTATCGGGACAGGGGATGCCACTAATGAAAAACTGTTTTTT,CASSIGTGDATNEKLFF,TRBJ1-4,TRBD1,TRBV19,.
TGTGCCAGCAGCCGTTACGGACAGGGTAATTCACCCCTCCACTTT,CASSRYGQGNSPLHF,TRBJ1-6,TRBD1,TRBV14,.
TGTGCCAGCAGCCCCTCAGTAGCGAATACGGATACGCAGTATTTT,CASSPSVANTDTQYF,TRBJ2-3,.,TRBV14,.
TGTGCCAGCAGCCCCGGGACTAGCGGAAACAATGAGCAGTTCTTC,CASSPGTSGNNEQFF,TRBJ2-1,TRBD2,TRBV5-4,.
TGTGCCAGCAGCTCTAGCGGGAGCCCCACCGGGGAGCTGTTTTTT,CASSSSGSPTGELFF,TRBJ2-2,TRBD2,TRBV7-3,.
TGTGCCAGCAGCGGACAGGGGAAGGACACTGAAGCTTTCTTT,CASSGQGKDTEAFF,TRBJ1-1,TRBD1,TRBV18,.
TGTGCCAGCATGGGGACAGCAACCTACGAGCAGTACTTC,CASMGTATYEQYF,TRBJ2-7,TRBD1,TRBV2,.
TGTGCCAGCAGCGTGAGCTTCCACACTAATGAAAAACTGTTTTTT,CASSVSFHTNEKLFF,TRBJ1-4,.,TRBV9,.
TGTGCCAGCAGCAACAGGGGGACTCCGCACGAGCAGTACTTC,CASSNRGTPHEQYF,TRBJ2-7,TRBD1,TRBV3-1/TRBV3-2,.
TGTGCCAGCAGTGAATGGGGACAGAACACTGAAGCTTTCTTT,CASSEWGQNTEAFF,TRBJ1-1,.,TRBV25-1,.
TGTGCCAGCTCTTACGTTCGACAGTCTAGCAATCAGCCCCAGCATTTT,CASSYVRQSSNQPQHF,TRBJ1-5,.,TRBV28,once
TGTGCCAGCAGCGTCGCCAGGGGACCAACTAATGAAAAACTGTTTTTT,CASSVARGPTNEKLFF,TRBJ1-4,.,TRBV7-9,.
TGTGCCAGCAGCTTGAGGGGGCGAGACTACGAGCAGTACTTC,CASSLRGRDYEQYF,TRBJ2-7,TRBD1,TRBV5-6,.
TGTGCCAGCAGCTTAGGTTCGGTTAGCGGCTATGGCTACACCTTC,CASSLGSVSGYGYTF,TRBJ1-2,.,TRBV7-9,.
TGTGCCAGCAGCAAGACAGGCGTGAAACTGTTTTTT,CASSKTGVKLFF,TRBJ1-4,.,TRBV21-1,.
TGCAGCGCCCGGGACAGCACGAACACCGGGGAGCTGTTTTTT,CSARDSTNTGELFF,TRBJ2-2,TRBD1,TRBV29-1,.
TGTGCCAGCAGCTCAGACAGGGGAAACTCCTACAATGAGCAGTTCTTC,CASSSDRGNSYNEQFF,TRBJ2-1,TRBD1,TRBV7-9,.
TGCGCCAGCTGGCCCACCCGGGACAGGGGTAGGAATGAGCAGTTCTTC,CASWPTRDRGRNEQFF,TRBJ2-1,TRBD1,TRBV23-1,.
TGTGCCAGCAGCTCCGGGACAGGGTTAGGTGAGCAGTACTTC,CASSSGTGLGEQYF,TRBJ2-7,TRBD1,TRBV7-2,.
TGCGCCAGCAGCCAAGATTTACAGGGGGGATCGGCTTTCTTT,CASSQDLQGGSAFF,TRBJ1-1,TRBD1,TRBV4-3,.
TGTGCCAGCAGCTCGACCCGGCGGACCGGGGAGCTGTTTTTT,CASSSTRRTGELFF,TRBJ2-2,.,TRBV7-9,few
TGCGCCAGCAGCCAAGTAGTGCCAGGGAATTCACCCCTCCACTTT,CASSQVVPGNSPLHF,TRBJ1-6,.,TRBV4-1,.
TGTGCCAGCAAACCACCCAGGGACGAGCAGTACTTC,CASKPPRDEQYF,TRBJ2-7,.,TRBV6-4,few
TGTGCCAGCAGCGAGGGGGTACTGAACACCGGGGAGCTGTTTTTT,CASSEGVLNTGELFF,TRBJ2-2,.,TRBV9,.
TGTGCCAGCAGCTTAGCCCTGTTTGTCGGGACTGAAGCTTTCTTT,CASSLALFVGTEAFF,TRBJ1-1,.,TRBV7-9,.
TGTGCCAGCAGTTTAGGACAGTACAATGAGCAGTTCTTC,CASSLGQYNEQFF,TRBJ2-1,.,TRBV12-3/TRBV12-4,.
TGTGCCAGCAAGGGACAGCCGAACACTGAAGCTTTCTTT,CASKGQPNTEAFF,TRBJ1-1,TRBD1,TRBV2,.
TGTGCCAGCAGTTCACCCGGGGGGGGCACAGATACGCAGTATTTT,CASSSPGGGTDTQYF,TRBJ2-3,TRBD2,TRBV11-3,.
TGTGCCAGCTCCCTATCAGGGGCTCCTGACAATGAGCAGTTCTTC,CASSLSGAPDNEQFF,TRBJ2-1,.,TRBV18,.
TGTGCCAGCAGCCCCAGCTATGGCGGGAAGGCGGACGAGCAGTACTTC,CASSPSYGGKADEQYF,TRBJ2-7,.,TRBV5-4,.
TGTGCCAGCAGTCGACTGGACCTCGGGGGGACCCAGTACTTC,CASSRLDLGGTQYF,TRBJ2-5,.,TRBV2,.